The 25 T cell receptor beta chains in this list originate from one sample, sequenced in a study of T cell repertoires in cytomegalovirus infection. Antigens of these TCRs are unknown. From the reads, TCRdb called clonotypes with MiXCR, one entry per CDR3 protein. The sample shows 90,000 to 110,000 distinct CDR3 sequences, around 28% of them seen only once. This specimen was CD8+ T cells from cultured PBMCs, taken from culture after CMV antigen stimulation. Source of these receptors: a human donor in good health (CMV status not recorded). Some clones in this sample may be carry-over from other donors' samples.

The J gene is TRBJ2-1, the V gene TRBV30; the match to TRBD2 covers 11 bases. The V segment lost 2 bases and the J segment 6 bases; nucleotides outside the gene matches: 15. CDR1 is GTSNPN, CDR2 SVGIG, per germline (reference sequence). The CDR3 consists of 18 residues. This CDR3 is CAWSPLLRLAGYVNEQFF. CDR3 sequence (DNA): TGTGCCTGGAGTCCCCTCCTAAGACTAGCGGGGTACGTCAATGAGCAGTTCTTC.

The chain links TRBV6-6 to TRBJ2-1; the D gene could be TRBD1 or TRBD2 (5 bases each). The CDR3 sequence is 16 residues long. Per the germline V gene, CDR1 is MNHNY and CDR2 is SVGAGI (reference sequence). Trimming stripped 2 bases from V and 8 bases from J, with 19 bases between. The CDR3 nucleotides read TGTGCCAGCAGTTACGACCGGGCTAGCAGGGTAGATGAGCAGTTCTTC. Translating gives CASSYDRASRVDEQFF.

The chain links TRBV19 to TRBJ1-1; no clear D gene. V dropped 5 bases and J dropped 1 base, with 5 bases sitting between them. The CDR3 is made up of 12 amino acids. CDR1 and CDR2 from the germline V gene are LNHDA and SQIVND (reference sequence). The CDR3 region is CASSPWNTEAFF. The CDR3 DNA follows: TGTGCCAGTAGTCCGTGGAACACTGAAGCTTTCTTT.

This clonotype was seen a handful of times. The chain links TRBV25-1 to TRBJ1-2; D gene ambiguous. This CDR3 has 14 residues. V was clipped by 6 bases and J by 8 bases, with 19 bases between them. Germline lookup yields CDR1 MGHDK and CDR2 SYGVNS. The CDR3: CASSPIGEQPGYTF. The CDR3 DNA follows: TGTGCCAGCAGCCCTATCGGGGAACAACCCGGCTACACCTTC.

This clonotype was detected a few times. This chain uses TRBV6-5 with TRBJ1-6, with 8 bases identical to TRBD1. CDR1 and CDR2 (germline): MNHEY, SVGAGI. The CDR3 has 14 residues. Trimming took 5 bases from V and 10 from J; bases not matched to a gene: 7. The CDR3 DNA sequence: TGTGCCAGCAGTCCGACAGGGGACGGGTCACCCCTCCACTTT. This encodes CASSPTGDGSPLHF.

As DNA, the CDR3 is TGTGCCATCCAATCTCGGGGGGGGCGGACTGAAGCTTTCTTT. Protein sequence: CAIQSRGGRTEAFF. V and J are TRBV28 and TRBJ1-1; perhaps TRBD1 as D (6 bases). Germline V gene lookup returns CDR1 MDHEN and CDR2 SYDVKM. CDR3 size: 14 residues. V lost 10 bases to trimming and J lost 5 bases, with 20 bases between them.

The CDR3 reads CASSPTGETDIQYF. The CDR3 nucleotides read TGTGCCAGCAGCCCGACGGGGGAGACGGACATTCAGTACTTC. The chain combines TRBV12-3 or TRBV12-4 with TRBJ2-4, with a weak D call TRBD2 (6 bases). The CDR3 length is 14 residues. The V end lost 6 bases, the J end lost 8 bases, and 17 bases lay between the germline ends.

The chain is built from TRBV27 and TRBJ2-1; no clear D gene. This CDR3 contains 13 residues. The V gene's germline CDR1 is MNHEY and CDR2 SMNVEV (reference sequence). The V end was cut by 3 bases, the J end by 7 bases, with 10 bases between. CDR3 in DNA: TGTGCCAGCAGTTTTTCCCTCTGGAATGAGCAGTTCTTC. Amino acid sequence: CASSFSLWNEQFF.

There are many counts of this clonotype. The genes are TRBV5-6 and TRBJ1-2; TRBD1 is a possible D gene (6 bases). The CDR3 loop spans 14 amino acids. CDR1 is SGHDT and CDR2 is YYEEEE in the germline V gene. V gave up 3 bases and J gave up 6 bases, with 15 bases separating them. CDR3 in amino acids: CASSSSTGTHGYTF. CDR3 nucleotide sequence: TGTGCCAGCAGCTCCTCCACAGGGACCCATGGCTACACCTTC.

The CDR3 is CASSYRQGLEQYF. Written as DNA, the CDR3 is TGTGCCAGCAGTTACAGACAGGGCCTCGAGCAGTACTTC. The chain carries TRBV6-5 and TRBJ2-7; 7 bases fit TRBD1. The CDR3 covers 13 residues. The V gene's germline CDR1 is MNHEY and CDR2 SVGAGI. V lost 2 bases, J lost 6 bases, and 4 bases stayed unmatched.

V and J are TRBV20-1 and TRBJ2-1, with a weak D call TRBD2 (6 bases). V lost 0 bases and J lost 6, with 12 bases in between. The CDR3 is 14 residues long. The germline CDR1 and CDR2 sequences are DFQATT and SNEGSKA (reference sequence). DNA for the CDR3: TGCAGTGCTAGAGATCCACTAGCTGGCAATGAGCAGTTCTTC. Amino acids: CSARDPLAGNEQFF.

J is TRBJ1-2 and V is TRBV2; D gene unclear. The CDR3 is made up of 13 amino acids. Germline CDR1 and CDR2: SNHLY and FYNNEI. The V gene lost 6 bases and the J gene lost 1 base, with 9 bases spanning the gap. CDR3 residues: CASRGVDNYGYTF. The CDR3 DNA reads TGTGCCAGCAGGGGCGTTGATAACTATGGCTACACCTTC.

J is TRBJ1-1 and V is TRBV5-4; 12 positions agree with TRBD1. The CDR3 runs to 16 residues. CDR1 is SGHNT and CDR2 is YYREEE in the germline V gene (reference sequence). V lost 0 bases to trimming and J lost 1 base; unmatched junction nucleotides: 1. The CDR3 loop is CASSLGGQGANTEAFF. CDR3 DNA sequence: TGTGCCAGCAGCTTGGGGGGACAGGGGGCGAACACTGAAGCTTTCTTT.

The V and J genes are TRBV7-8 and TRBJ2-1; D call uncertain. This CDR3 has 17 residues. Germline lookup yields CDR1 SGHVS and CDR2 FQNEAQ. V was trimmed by 6 bases and J by 4 bases, leaving 22 bases between them. The CDR3, as DNA: TGTGCCAGCAGTCTGGCGGAAGGACCAGCGAGTTACAATGAGCAGTTCTTC. Translation gives CASSLAEGPASYNEQFF.

This chain uses TRBV3-1 with TRBJ2-5; possible D gene TRBD1, 5 bases. With 0 bases removed from V and 1 base from J, the gap between germline ends came to 9 bases. CDR1 is LGHDT and CDR2 is YNNKEL in the germline V gene (reference sequence). The CDR3 consists of 15 residues. CDR3 bases: TGTGCCAGCAGCCAAGAAGACAGTTTCCAAGAGACCCAGTACTTC. It codes for CASSQEDSFQETQYF.

The chain employs TRBV11-2 and TRBJ1-1; TRBD1 matches at 7 bases. J lost 5 bases, V lost 4 bases, and 10 bases had no gene match. The CDR3 length is 15 residues. Looked up from germline, CDR1 is SGHAT and CDR2 is FQNNGV. The CDR3 coding sequence is TGTGCCAGCAGCTCAATGCAGGGGGGCGATACTGAAGCTTTCTTT. As protein: CASSSMQGGDTEAFF.

The chain couples TRBV12-3 or TRBV12-4 to TRBJ2-7, with 11 bases fitting TRBD1. The CDR3 is 13 residues long. Unmatched junction bases numbered 9, after V lost 10 bases and J lost 7 bases. CDR3 protein: CATRGQGADEQYF. The CDR3 region has the DNA TGTGCCACCCGAGGACAGGGGGCCGATGAGCAGTACTTC.

This rearrangement joins TRBV15 to TRBJ2-7; perhaps D is TRBD1 or TRBD2 (5 bases each). Germline values: CDR1 LNHNV, CDR2 YYDKDF (reference sequence). V dropped 0 bases and J dropped 7 bases, with 19 bases sitting between them. The CDR3 is 16 residues long. CDR3 loop: CATSRDAGTPVREQYF. The DNA for the CDR3 is TGTGCCACCAGCAGAGATGCCGGGACGCCTGTTCGTGAGCAGTACTTC.

The rearrangement joins TRBV7-6 to TRBJ2-7; 9 nucleotides line up with TRBD1. Germline CDR1 SGHVS, CDR2 FNYEAQ. The CDR3 is made up of 18 amino acids. V dropped 5 bases and J dropped 3; count of bases not matched to a gene: 17. CDR3 region: CASSPGQGLGIIGYEQYF. The CDR3 DNA sequence: TGTGCCAGCAGCCCCGGACAGGGGCTAGGAATAATAGGCTACGAGCAGTACTTC.

This clonotype was seen many times. The gene calls are TRBV7-9 and TRBJ2-7; D is possibly TRBD1 or TRBD2 (6 bases each). V dropped 5 bases and J dropped 7 bases, with 15 bases sitting between them. The CDR3 spans 13 residues. The germline V gene encodes CDR1 SEHNR and CDR2 FQNEAQ (reference sequence). In nucleotides, the CDR3 is TGTGCCAGCAGCCCACCCGGGGGCAGGGAGCAGTACTTC. Its protein is CASSPPGGREQYF.

V and J are TRBV6-5 and TRBJ1-1; D not resolved. Germline V lookup: CDR1 MNHEY, CDR2 SVGAGI. The CDR3 is 14 amino acids. The V gene lost 2 bases and the J gene lost 1 base, with 8 bases spanning the gap. For the CDR3, the DNA is TGTGCCAGCAGTTACGGCGCCGGGAACACTGAAGCTTTCTTT. It encodes CASSYGAGNTEAFF.

This clonotype was recorded once. The chain uses TRBV11-3 and TRBJ1-1; TRBD1 might be the D (6 bases). The CDR3 spans 17 residues. Germline CDR1 and CDR2: SGHNT and YENEEA. The ends were cut back, 3 bases at V and 1 base at J, with 18 bases in the middle. As DNA, the CDR3 is TGTGCCAGCAGCTTTTGGGGGCAGCAATTAGGGAACACTGAAGCTTTCTTT. This encodes CASSFWGQQLGNTEAFF.

At least ten counts were recorded for this clonotype. The V gene is TRBV27, the J gene TRBJ1-5; TRBD1 agrees at 9 bases. The V segment lost 6 bases and the J segment 0 bases; nucleotides outside the gene matches: 3. CDR1 is MNHEY and CDR2 is SMNVEV in the germline V gene (reference sequence). This CDR3 comprises 15 residues. The DNA for the CDR3 is TGTGCCAGCAGCCTGGACAGGGGTAGCAATCAGCCCCAGCATTTT. Amino acid sequence: CASSLDRGSNQPQHF.

This clonotype was found many times. This chain connects TRBV4-1 to TRBJ2-5; D possibly corresponds to TRBD1 (6 bases). Between the trimmed V and J ends, which lost 6 bases and 1 base, there was a span of 15 bases. The CDR3 is made up of 15 amino acids. CDR1 MGHRA and CDR2 YSYEKL come from the germline V gene. This CDR3 is CASRYDTGSQETQYF. The CDR3 DNA reads TGCGCCAGCAGGTACGATACAGGGTCCCAAGAGACCCAGTACTTC.

This chain uses TRBV28 with TRBJ2-2; D is unresolved. In germline, CDR1 is MDHEN, CDR2 SYDVKM. V was trimmed by 5 bases and J by 1 base, leaving 11 bases between them. There are 15 residues in the CDR3. The CDR3 DNA sequence: TGTGCCAGCAGTCCTGAGTGGATGAACACCGGGGAGCTGTTTTTT. Residues: CASSPEWMNTGELFF.